One sample yielded the 11 T cell receptor beta chains listed below, sequenced in a study of T cell changes during pregnancy in multiple sclerosis. Assay used: immunoSEQ multiplex PCR; TCRdb lists only in-frame clones, some missing. This sample yields about 40,000 clones, of which roughly 88% are seen a single time; approximately 5.1% belongs to the top ten. The material sequenced was peripheral blood, taken in the first trimester of pregnancy. The receptors shown here come from a female donor in good health, enrolled as a control in a pregnancy study.

The CDR3 is CASSLGSQETQYF. CDR3 in DNA: TGTGCCAGCAGCTTGGGCAGCCAAGAGACCCAGTACTTC. This chain joins TRBV5-5 and TRBJ2-5; D is unclear. Trimming pared 0 bases from V and 1 base from J, leaving 4 bases between. The CDR3 contains 13 residues. Germline V gives CDR1 SGHKS, CDR2 YYEKEE (reference sequence).

J is TRBJ1-3 and V is TRBV18; TRBD1 might be the D (5 bases). Per the germline V gene, CDR1 is KGHSH and CDR2 is LQKENI. Trimming removed 6 bases from V and 0 bases from J, with 18 bases in between. The CDR3 has 17 amino acids. The CDR3 DNA follows: TGTGCCAGCTCCCCCACTCCTACGACAGACTCTGGAAACACCATATATTTT. Amino acids: CASSPTPTTDSGNTIYF.

The rearrangement uses TRBV6-5 and TRBJ2-7; D call uncertain. The V end lost 6 bases, the J end lost 2 bases, and 14 bases lay between the germline ends. The germline V gene has CDR1 MNHEY and CDR2 SVGAGI. The length of the CDR3 is 14 residues. The CDR3 loop reads CASSPNVFPYEQYF. In DNA, the CDR3 is TGTGCCAGCAGCCCCAATGTGTTCCCCTACGAGCAGTACTTC.

The chain recombines TRBV19 with TRBJ1-5; 11 bases are a match to TRBD1. Germline values: CDR1 LNHDA, CDR2 SQIVND (reference sequence). This CDR3 region has 15 residues. The J segment lost 7 bases and the V segment lost 5 bases, leaving 7 bases of the junction unmatched. The chain's CDR3 is CASSQRTGGAQPQHF. The CDR3, as DNA: TGTGCCAGTAGTCAACGGACAGGGGGCGCACAGCCCCAGCATTTT.

This clone came up a few times. V and J are TRBV11-2 and TRBJ2-7; 11 bases match TRBD2. In germline, CDR1 is SGHAT, CDR2 FQNNGV. V gave up 1 base and J gave up 8 bases; unmatched junction bases: 10. The CDR3 runs to 16 residues. The CDR3 spells CASSLGLAGGGSQQYF. As DNA, the CDR3 is TGTGCCAGCAGCTTAGGCCTAGCGGGGGGCGGTAGCCAGCAGTACTTC. The entire variable domain, with the rest obtained from reference TRBV11-2 and TRBJ2-7, is as follows: EAGVAQSPRYKIIEKRQSVAFWCNPISGHATLYWYQQILGQGPKLLIQFQNNGVVDDSQLPKDRFSAERLKGVDSTLKIQPAKLEDSAVYLCASSLGLAGGGSQQYFGPGTRLTVT.

For the CDR3, the DNA is TGTGCCAGCAGTGCCCGGACAGGCTTAGGGGGTGATTCACCCCTCCACTTT. It yields the protein CASSARTGLGGDSPLHF. The J gene is TRBJ1-6, the V gene TRBV6-1; 7 nucleotides line up with TRBD1. V lost 4 bases to trimming and J lost 8 bases; unmatched junction nucleotides: 14. The CDR3 is made up of 17 amino acids. CDR1 MNHNS and CDR2 SASEGT come from the germline V gene.

By sample fraction, this clone is medium-sized. V and J are TRBV6-4 and TRBJ2-3, with 9 bases matching TRBD2. V shed 4 bases, J shed 1 base, and the junction held 0 bases outside the gene matches. Looked up from germline, CDR1 is MRHNA and CDR2 is SNTAGT. The CDR3 is made up of 14 amino acids. CDR3 nucleotides: TGTGCCAGCAGTGGGACTAGCGGCACAGATACGCAGTATTTT. This codes for CASSGTSGTDTQYF.

This clone was observed a single time. The J gene is TRBJ2-5, the V gene TRBV2; D is uncertain. The germline V gene has CDR1 SNHLY and CDR2 FYNNEI. CDR3 size: 14 residues. Trimming took off 3 bases at V and 5 bases at J, with 13 bases between the two ends. The CDR3 is CASSDVQILETQYF. CDR3 nucleotides: TGTGCCAGCAGTGATGTCCAGATCTTGGAGACCCAGTACTTC.

The gene calls are TRBV7-9 and TRBJ1-1, with a weak D call TRBD1 (6 bases). The CDR3 is made up of 14 amino acids. Germline-derived CDR1 and CDR2 are SEHNR and FQNEAQ (reference sequence). The V and J ends lost 2 bases and 3 bases respectively, with 10 bases between them. CDR3 amino acids: CASSLSRGYTEAFF. CDR3 bases: TGTGCCAGCAGCTTAAGCAGGGGATACACTGAAGCTTTCTTT.

The chain recombines TRBV13 with TRBJ2-1; 8 bases are shared with TRBD2. V lost 2 bases to trimming and J lost 5 bases; unmatched junction nucleotides: 5. Germline V gene sequence: CDR1 PRHDT, CDR2 FYEKMQ (reference sequence). This CDR3 has 15 residues. The CDR3 bases are TGTGCCAGCAGCTTACCAGCGGGAGAGGACAATGAGCAGTTCTTC. Its translation: CASSLPAGEDNEQFF.

CDR3 region: CASSDSSGGPDEQFF. The CDR3 bases are TGTGCCAGCAGTGACTCCTCGGGGGGGCCGGATGAGCAGTTCTTC. The rearrangement links TRBV6-4 to TRBJ2-1; 8 bases map to TRBD2. V lost 0 bases to trimming and J lost 8 bases; unmatched junction nucleotides: 6. CDR3 size: 15 residues. Germline V CDR1 and CDR2: MRHNA, SNTAGT.